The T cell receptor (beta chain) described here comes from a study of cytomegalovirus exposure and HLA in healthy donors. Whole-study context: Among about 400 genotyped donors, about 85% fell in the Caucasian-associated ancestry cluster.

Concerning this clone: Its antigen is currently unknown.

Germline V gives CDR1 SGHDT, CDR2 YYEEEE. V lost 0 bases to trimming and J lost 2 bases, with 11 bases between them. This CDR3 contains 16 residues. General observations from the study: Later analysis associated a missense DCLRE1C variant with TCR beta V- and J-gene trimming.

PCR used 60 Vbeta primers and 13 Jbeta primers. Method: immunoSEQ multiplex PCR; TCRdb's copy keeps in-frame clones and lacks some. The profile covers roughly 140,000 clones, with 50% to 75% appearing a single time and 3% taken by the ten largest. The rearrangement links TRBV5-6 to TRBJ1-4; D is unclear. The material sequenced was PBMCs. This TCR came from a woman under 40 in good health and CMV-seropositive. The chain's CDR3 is CASSLGRVSTNEKLFF. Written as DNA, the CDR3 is TGTGCCAGCAGCTTGGGGCGGGTTTCCACTAATGAAAAACTGTTTTTT.